The 23 T cell receptor beta chains in this list originate from one sample, sequenced in a study of regulatory T cells in long-lasting Graves disease. To make TCR beta libraries, researchers used iRepertoire HTBI primers and Arm-PCR of CDR3 regions. TCRdb reprocessed the multiplex PCR reads via MiXCR and lists one record per CDR3 protein. There are a few hundred thousand distinct CDR3 sequences in the sample; 20% to 25% occur only once, and approximately 15% lies in the top ten. The time point: newly diagnosed GD, antithyroid drugs for less than 3 months. Preparation of the TCR library used RNA extracted from PBMCs. The sequenced sample was peripheral blood mononuclear cells (PBMCs), obtained at new diagnosis, from a patient treated with antithyroid drugs. These receptors were obtained from a female donor with Graves disease.

Turning to this clonotype: The limits of the CDR3 on the DNA are not certain, so only TCRdb's listed CDR3 is given. The V gene is TRBV7-3, the J gene TRBJ2-3; TRBD2, as called in the table, went unchecked against the DNA. The CDR3 is 22 residues long, ends included. CDR1 is SGHTA, CDR2 FQGTGA, per germline. The CDR3 sequence is CASSFYICSATRLAGEVYTQYF.

In its sample, this clonotype was seen many times. This chain connects TRBV11-3 to TRBJ2-2, with D possibly matching TRBD2 (6 bases). The CDR3 has 14 amino acids. Germline lookup yields CDR1 SGHNT and CDR2 YENEEA. V was clipped by 3 bases and J by 6 bases, with 11 bases between them. The CDR3 nucleotides read TGTGCCAGCAGCTTGGTAGGGGACTCCGGGGAGCTGTTTTTT. Translated: CASSLVGDSGELFF.

This clonotype was counted many times. This sequence joins TRBV15 and TRBJ2-7; 7 nucleotides line up with TRBD1. The germline V gene has CDR1 LNHNV and CDR2 YYDKDF (reference sequence). The V gene end was trimmed by 0 bases and the J gene end by 1 base; junction bases not matched to a gene: 3. There are 15 residues in the CDR3. CDR3 sequence: CATSRDPGGSYEQYF. Here the CDR3 DNA reads TGTGCCACCAGCAGAGACCCAGGGGGTTCCTACGAGCAGTACTTC.

This clonotype showed up many times. This chain connects TRBV11-3 to TRBJ2-1, with TRBD1 matching over 9 bases. Per the germline V gene, CDR1 is SGHNT and CDR2 is YENEEA. With V trimmed by 1 base and J by 0 bases, 10 bases remained unmatched. CDR3 length: 19 amino acids. Here the CDR3 reads CASSLVGTGRTISYNEQFF. CDR3 coding DNA: TGTGCCAGCAGCTTAGTAGGGACAGGGCGTACAATCTCCTACAATGAGCAGTTCTTC.

This chain links TRBV20-1 with TRBJ2-1, with 7 bases lining up with TRBD2. Germline CDR1 reads DFQATT; CDR2 reads SNEGSKA (reference sequence). This CDR3 has 13 amino acids. The V segment lost 1 base and the J segment 7 bases; nucleotides outside the gene matches: 4. DNA of the CDR3: TGCAGTGCTAGAGTCCCACTAGCGAATGAGCAGTTCTTC. Protein: CSARVPLANEQFF.

The sample holds many counts of this clonotype. The rearrangement links TRBV11-2 to TRBJ2-1, with 12 positions matching TRBD2. Germline V gene lookup returns CDR1 SGHAT and CDR2 FQNNGV. J lost 8 bases, V lost 5 bases, and 4 bases had no gene match. The length of the CDR3 is 14 residues. CDR3 sequence (DNA): TGTGCCAGCAGCCCGACTAGCGGGGGTCATGAGCAGTTCTTC. This translates into CASSPTSGGHEQFF.

For this clonotype: This likely traces to a read error, being one base from a far larger clone. J is TRBJ2-2 and V is TRBV13; 10 positions match TRBD1. This CDR3 has 14 amino acids. Germline CDR1 PRHDT, CDR2 FYEKMQ (reference sequence). J gave up 5 bases and V 8 bases, and 5 bases lay outside the gene matches. CDR3 sequence (DNA): TGTGCCAGCGGGGGACAGGGGTGGACCGGGGAGCTGTTTTTT. Translating gives CASGGQGWTGELFF.

This clonotype occurred many times. CDR3 sequence (DNA): TGTGCCAGCACCTCTGGACGGGGGGCATCTGTGAATTCACCCCTCCACTTT. Its translation is CASTSGRGASVNSPLHF. The chain combines TRBV7-9 with TRBJ1-6, with TRBD1 as a possible D gene (6 bases). The germline V gene encodes CDR1 SEHNR and CDR2 FQNEAQ (reference sequence). The length of the CDR3 is 17 residues. V lost 7 bases to trimming and J lost 7 bases, with 23 bases between them. Filled out from reference TRBV7-9 and TRBJ1-6, the complete variable domain reads DTGVSQNPRHKITKRGQNVTFRCDPISEHNRLYWYRQTLGQGPEFLTYFQNEAQLEKSRLLSDRFSAERPKGSFSTLEIQRTEQGDSAMYLCASTSGRGASVNSPLHFGNGTRLTVT.

This clonotype was recorded at least ten times. The chain uses TRBV28 and TRBJ1-4, with D hard to call. There are 15 residues in the CDR3. Germline CDR1 and CDR2: MDHEN and SYDVKM. V lost 6 bases, J lost 7 bases, and 18 bases lay in between. The CDR3 here is CASSSTRVQGEKLFF. The CDR3 DNA sequence: TGTGCCAGCAGCTCCACGCGAGTCCAAGGTGAAAAACTGTTTTTT.

Only a few counts were recorded for this clonotype. The chain links TRBV7-9 to TRBJ2-5, with D possibly being TRBD2 (5 bases). V was pared by 6 bases and J by 7 bases, with 15 bases between. The length of the CDR3 is 13 residues. Looked up from germline, CDR1 is SEHNR and CDR2 is FQNEAQ (reference sequence). The CDR3 DNA sequence: TGTGCCAGCAGTTTTCCCAGCAGCGGGACCCAGTACTTC. Amino acids: CASSFPSSGTQYF.

In this sample, this clonotype turned up many times. This sequence joins TRBV7-3 and TRBJ2-4; 9 nucleotides align to TRBD1. The CDR3 covers 13 residues. The V gene's germline CDR1 is SGHTA and CDR2 FQGTGA. Unmatched junction bases numbered 4, after V lost 5 bases and J lost 8 bases. This chain's CDR3 is CASSTDRGDIQYF. CDR3 nucleotide sequence: TGTGCCAGCAGCACCGACAGGGGGGACATTCAGTACTTC.

There are a few counts of this clonotype. The chain carries TRBV12-3 or TRBV12-4 and TRBJ2-1, with D tentatively TRBD2 (6 bases). Trimming left V 4 bases short and J 7 bases short, with 8 bases between. The CDR3 is 12 residues long. CDR3 DNA sequence: TGTGCCAGCAGTTGGGACTTGAATGAGCAGTTCTTC. Encoded protein: CASSWDLNEQFF.

The table lists this clonotype with many counts. V is TRBV6-2 or TRBV6-3 and J is TRBJ1-5; D not resolved. Germline V gene sequence: CDR1 MNHEY, CDR2 SVGEGT. The CDR3 has 14 amino acids. Trimming stripped 6 bases from V and 5 bases from J, with 14 bases between. This CDR3 is CASSHGLRDQPQHF. The CDR3 bases are TGTGCCAGCAGCCACGGACTGAGGGATCAGCCCCAGCATTTT.

This clonotype has a count of ten or more. J is TRBJ2-3 and V is TRBV3-1, with 12 bases matching TRBD2. V shed 4 bases, J shed 6 bases, and the junction held 5 bases outside the gene matches. The CDR3 spans 15 residues. Germline values: CDR1 LGHDT, CDR2 YNNKEL (reference sequence). CDR3 nucleotide sequence: TGTGCCAGCAGCCGAAGGACTAGCGGGGACGATACGCAGTATTTT. Translating gives CASSRRTSGDDTQYF.

J is TRBJ2-7 and V is TRBV7-2; D might be TRBD1 (6 bases). V lost 2 bases to trimming and J lost 7 bases, with 12 bases between them. Germline lookup yields CDR1 SGHTA and CDR2 FQGNSA. This CDR3 is 13 amino acids long. This CDR3 reads CASSLTGRSEQYF. The CDR3 DNA is TGTGCCAGCAGCTTAACAGGGCGGAGTGAGCAGTACTTC.

This clonotype appeared once. This likely traces to a read error, being one base from a far larger clone. Here the CDR3 omits its conserved ending phenylalanine or tryptophan, so a read error is the likely source. The genes are TRBV12-3 or TRBV12-4 and TRBJ1-6; the D is unclear. This CDR3 has 14 amino acids. V shed 6 bases and J shed 0 bases, with 6 bases lying between them. The CDR3 protein is CASSGSSYNSPLHL. CDR3 bases: TGTGCCAGCAGCGGGAGCTCCTATAATTCACCCCTCCACTTA.

This clonotype has a count of ten or more. This chain links TRBV3-1 with TRBJ2-1; 7 nucleotides line up with TRBD2. This CDR3 comprises 16 residues. CDR1 is LGHDT, CDR2 YNNKEL, per germline (reference sequence). V was clipped by 4 bases and J by 0 bases; unmatched bases: 6. In DNA, the CDR3 is TGTGCCAGCAGCCCCCAAAGACTAGCCTCCTACAATGAGCAGTTCTTC. It encodes CASSPQRLASYNEQFF.

The table lists this clonotype with many counts. The chain recombines TRBV12-3 or TRBV12-4 with TRBJ1-6, with 11 positions matching TRBD1. This CDR3 comprises 14 residues. V lost 5 bases to trimming and J lost 9 bases; unmatched junction nucleotides: 3. CDR3 bases: TGTGCCAGCAGTCCGGGACAGGGGGGTTCACCCCTCCACTTT. Amino acid sequence: CASSPGQGGSPLHF.

This clonotype showed up just a few times. The CDR3 loop is CSANPRISGGALDTQYF. DNA of the CDR3: TGCAGTGCTAATCCGAGAATTAGCGGGGGGGCCTTAGATACGCAGTATTTT. The gene calls are TRBV20-1 and TRBJ2-3; TRBD2 matches at 11 bases. Germline CDR1 is DFQATT and CDR2 is SNEGSKA (reference sequence). Trimming cost V 4 bases and J 5 bases; bases outside gene matches: 14. CDR3 length equals 17 residues.

The chain joins TRBV7-3 to TRBJ2-2, with TRBD2 as a possible D gene (5 bases). The CDR3 extends over 14 amino acids. Germline V gene data show CDR1 as SGHTA and CDR2 as FQGTGA. The germline V and J ends were trimmed by 3 bases and 4 bases, with 9 bases remaining between them. The CDR3 spells CASSLDLLTGELFF. CDR3 in DNA: TGTGCCAGCAGCTTGGACTTACTCACCGGGGAGCTGTTTTTT.

This clonotype has ten or more counts. The rearrangement links TRBV7-2 to TRBJ2-3; 7 nucleotides agree with TRBD2. J was trimmed by 9 bases and V by 1 base; bases with no gene match: 7. The CDR3 loop spans 14 amino acids. Germline V gene lookup returns CDR1 SGHTA and CDR2 FQGNSA. The CDR3, as DNA: TGTGCCAGCAGCTTAGTTAGCGCGGGGGAGACGCAGTATTTT. Encoded protein: CASSLVSAGETQYF.

This clonotype has ten or more counts. The V gene is TRBV28, the J gene TRBJ2-7, with D perhaps TRBD1 (6 bases). V was trimmed by 5 bases and J by 7 bases, leaving 18 bases between them. The CDR3 totals 14 residues. Per germline, CDR1 MDHEN and CDR2 SYDVKM. For the CDR3, the DNA is TGTGCCAGCAGTCCCCCCGGAACCCAGGGGGAGCAGTACTTC. Protein product: CASSPPGTQGEQYF. Full variable domain (outside the CDR3, taken from reference TRBV28 and TRBJ2-7): DVKVTQSSRYLVKRTGEKVFLECVQDMDHENMFWYRQDPGLGLRLIYFSYDVKMKEKGDIPEGYSVSREKKERFSLILESASTNQTSMYLCASSPPGTQGEQYFGPGTRLTVT.

The chain is built from TRBV19 and TRBJ1-2, with D possibly matching TRBD1 (5 bases). CDR1 is LNHDA, CDR2 SQIVND, per germline (reference sequence). Trimming took 5 bases from V and 7 from J, leaving 17 bases between them. This CDR3 spans 14 amino acids. CDR3 residues: CASSFSGARSGYTF. CDR3 coding DNA: TGTGCCAGTAGTTTCTCCGGGGCCCGTTCTGGCTACACCTTC.